This T cell receptor (beta chain) came from a study of naive and memory T cell subsets. General study findings and limits: Findings for naive and memory subsets could not be checked against ground truth. Over 85% of naive TCR sequences appeared only once, unlike memory subsets. Naive repertoires, especially CD8, held a few larger clonotypes, possibly memory cells re-expressing CD45RA.

Two oligonucleotides, mixed equimolar, formed the beta constant-region primer covering TRBC1 and TRBC2. TCRdb used MiXCR to reprocess the UMI-ligation and nested PCR reads, holding one entry per CDR3 protein. The sample shows some 150,000 distinct CDR3 sequences, over 15% of them seen only once. CDR1 and CDR2 from the germline V gene are MGHRA and YSYEKL. The V end was cut by 4 bases, the J end by 2 bases, with 18 bases between. This CDR3 is built from 16 residues. Concerning this clonotype: Its antigen is currently unknown.

The rearrangement uses TRBV4-1 and TRBJ2-7, with TRBD2 as a possible D gene (6 bases). Material: naive CD4+ T cells from blood. The receptor was derived from a human donor in good health. The CDR3 region has the DNA TGCGCCAGCAGCCCGCGGGGCCAAAGCGATCCCTACGAGCAGTACTTC. Amino acids: CASSPRGQSDPYEQYF.